The entry that follows covers one T cell receptor beta chain sequence. Its antigen is unidentified. This sample is drawn from a study of response to subunit inactivated influenza vaccine. A single record per CDR3 protein comes from TCRdb applying MiXCR to the RT-PCR reads. The sample consists of 500,000 to 600,000 distinct CDR3 sequences, roughly 12% of them appearing once. Study-level points and caveats: Only a handful of new T cells, the authors suggested, are recruited with each seasonal influenza vaccination.

The TCR was taken from a man aged 50 or older who received an inactivated influenza vaccine. Sample: PBMCs from blood, taken on the day of vaccination.

The CDR3 here is CASSHQPRGRRSYEQYF. CDR3 nucleotide sequence: TGTGCCAGCAGTCACCAACCAAGGGGGCGGCGGTCCTACGAGCAGTACTTC. The chain employs TRBV28 and TRBJ2-7, with TRBD1 matching 7 bases. Germline CDR1 MDHEN, CDR2 SYDVKM. The V and J ends lost 5 bases and 1 base, in that order; junction bases with no gene match: 14. CDR3 size: 17 residues. The whole variable domain, remainder taken from reference TRBV28 and TRBJ2-7, is DVKVTQSSRYLVKRTGEKVFLECVQDMDHENMFWYRQDPGLGLRLIYFSYDVKMKEKGDIPEGYSVSREKKERFSLILESASTNQTSMYLCASSHQPRGRRSYEQYFGPGTRLTVT.